The present TCR beta chain was sequenced within a study of blood T cell repertoires in COVID-19. Study-wide background: PBMCs, B-cell-depleted T cells, or T cells were the source of the cDNA or gDNA that made up the material.

Authors' analysis steps: Nucleated cell counts were estimated from reference gene primer amplification. The table came from immunoSEQ multiplex PCR; TCRdb's copy has only in-frame clones and leaves some out. V, J and clone size are taken as reported in that table, and D and trimming were inferred from the DNA itself. Here the sample spans under 200,000 clones, roughly 75% being singletons. The source material was peripheral blood. The receptor's source is a man in his sixties or seventies with active or convalescent COVID-19.

The CDR3 DNA is TGTGCCAGCACCCGGGACAACTCTGGGGCCAACGTCCTGACTTTC. Its protein product is CASTRDNSGANVLTF. The chain combines TRBV6-5 with TRBJ2-6; TRBD1 is a possible D gene (6 bases). The CDR3 extends over 15 amino acids. V lost 7 bases and J 0 bases, leaving 10 bases between the germline ends. The germline V gene encodes CDR1 MNHEY and CDR2 SVGAGI.